The T cell receptor (beta chain) described here comes from a study of OX40 agonist ivuxolimab in advanced cancers. Germline CDR1 is LGHNA and CDR2 is YSLEER. This CDR3 region has 16 residues. The assay was immunoSEQ multiplex PCR, and TCRdb's table has in-frame clones only and misses some. The top ten hold around 16% of the sample, which has about 71,000 clones, around 94% seen once. On this clone itself: Its ends do not fully match the called genes, so a read error is possible.

This sequence originates from an adult with an advanced solid tumor such as melanoma, head and neck, liver or kidney cancer. This chain links TRBV4-3 with TRBJ2-6; D unresolved. The source material was CD4+ or CD8+ T cells sorted from blood, sampled in a trial of the OX40 agonist ivuxolimab. The CDR3 coding sequence is TGCGCCAGCAGCCAAGATGACCTCTCTGGAGCCAACGTCCTGACTTTC. Its translation: CASSQDDLSGANVLTF.